What follows are 14 T cell receptor beta chains derived from one specimen sequenced in a study of CD8 T cells in ankylosing spondylitis. One entry per CDR3 protein, called by TCRdb with MiXCR from the 5' RACE reads. Among over 150,000 distinct CDR3 sequences listed, 18% were seen once. Sequences were obtained from blood, either unsorted or a sorted T cell fraction (not recorded which). Source of these receptors: a male donor between 5 and 35 years old with ankylosing spondylitis or in good health (not recorded which).

This clonotype came up many times. This chain uses TRBV7-9 with TRBJ2-7; D remains unclear. Trimming left V 7 bases short and J 9 bases short, with 19 bases between. CDR3 length equals 13 residues. The germline V gene has CDR1 SEHNR and CDR2 FQNEAQ (reference sequence). In DNA form, the CDR3 reads TGTGCCAGCACCACGCAATATTCGGGTTTGCAGTACGTC. It is translated as CASTTQYSGLQYV.

This clonotype was found many times. This chain connects TRBV12-3 or TRBV12-4 to TRBJ2-3, with D maybe TRBD2 (6 bases). The V end lost 10 bases, the J end lost 9 bases, and 11 bases lay between the germline ends. The CDR3 has 10 residues. CDR3 sequence: CATGAGTQYF. CDR3 sequence (DNA): TGTGCCACCGGGGCGGGAACGCAGTATTTT.

This clonotype was seen ten or more times. This sequence joins TRBV6-2 or TRBV6-3 and TRBJ1-1, with a possible D match to TRBD1 (5 bases). The germline CDR1 and CDR2 sequences are MNHEY and SVGEGT. V gave up 5 bases and J gave up 1 base, with 11 bases separating them. This CDR3 has 14 residues. The CDR3 protein is CASSDRLSNTEAFF. CDR3 DNA sequence: TGTGCCAGCAGTGACAGACTCTCGAACACTGAAGCTTTCTTT.

This clonotype was observed at least ten times. The genes are TRBV12-3 or TRBV12-4 and TRBJ2-3; 9 bases align to TRBD1. The CDR3 spans 15 residues. V lost 5 bases and J lost 5; bases outside the gene matches: 8. The CDR3 region has the DNA TGTGCCAGCAGTACCGGGACAGGGTGGAAAGATACGCAGTATTTT. It is translated as CASSTGTGWKDTQYF.

The table lists this clonotype with many counts. V gene TRBV3-1 combines with J gene TRBJ1-2; perhaps TRBD1 as D (5 bases). Trimming shortened V by 3 bases and J by 4 bases, and 15 bases separated the two germline ends. Germline V gene lookup returns CDR1 LGHDT and CDR2 YNNKEL (reference sequence). The CDR3 loop spans 15 amino acids. The CDR3, as DNA: TGTGCCAGCAGCCAGAATACAAAGAGGGGCTATGGCTACACCTTC. This codes for CASSQNTKRGYGYTF.

This clonotype was seen ten or more times. The chain joins TRBV12-3 or TRBV12-4 to TRBJ2-2, with 9 bases identical to TRBD2. After removal of 5 bases from V and 5 bases from J, the junction contained 9 bases not matched to a gene. This CDR3 spans 16 amino acids. The chain's CDR3 is CASSLLSGSDTGELFF. CDR3 DNA sequence: TGTGCCAGCAGTCTACTTAGCGGGAGCGATACCGGGGAGCTGTTTTTT.

This rearrangement joins TRBV7-2 to TRBJ2-2, with D perhaps assigned TRBD1 or TRBD2 (6 bases each). CDR3 length: 18 amino acids. Trimming cost V 2 bases and J 6 bases, with 22 bases left between them. Germline loops: CDR1 SGHTA, CDR2 FQGNSA. CDR3 region: CASSLSLVGEGGAGELFF. CDR3 sequence (DNA): TGTGCCAGCAGCTTAAGTCTGGTGGGCGAGGGGGGAGCCGGGGAGCTGTTTTTT. Drawing the rest from reference TRBV7-2 and TRBJ2-2, the complete variable domain is GAGVSQSPSNKVTEKGKDVELRCDPISGHTALYWYRQSLGQGLEFLIYFQGNSAPDKSGLPSDRFSAERTGGSVSTLTIQRTQQEDSAVYLCASSLSLVGEGGAGELFFGEGSRLTVL.

There are many counts of this clonotype. The chain has TRBV9 and TRBJ2-5, with D possibly matching TRBD2 (6 bases). The CDR3 runs 14 residues. V lost 1 base and J 4 bases, leaving 11 bases between the germline ends. Looked up from germline, CDR1 is SGDLS and CDR2 is YYNGEE. CDR3 DNA: TGTGCCAGCAGCGTATCTGGGGGAGGAGAGACCCAGTACTTC. Translating gives CASSVSGGGETQYF.

CDR3 nucleotide sequence: TGCAGTGCCCGAGCGGGTTGGAGCTCCTACAATGAGCAGTTCTTC. Its translation is CSARAGWSSYNEQFF. The rearrangement joins TRBV20-1 to TRBJ2-1, with D tentatively TRBD2 (6 bases). CDR3 size: 15 residues. Germline V gene sequence: CDR1 DFQATT, CDR2 SNEGSKA (reference sequence). V was trimmed by 6 bases and J by 0 bases, leaving 15 bases between them.

This clonotype was detected many times. This chain uses TRBV7-3 with TRBJ2-1; 8 bases fit TRBD2. CDR3 length: 17 residues. The V gene's germline CDR1 is SGHTA and CDR2 FQGTGA. V was clipped by 5 bases and J by 1 base; unmatched bases: 10. CDR3 DNA sequence: TGTGCCAGCAGCCTGGGACTAGGTTCGGGGTCCTACAATGAGCAGTTCTTC. Its translation: CASSLGLGSGSYNEQFF.

This clonotype was counted ten times or more. The rearrangement links TRBV12-3 or TRBV12-4 to TRBJ2-1, with a weak D call TRBD2 (6 bases). Trimming took off 8 bases at V and 9 bases at J, with 17 bases between the two ends. The CDR3 extends over 13 amino acids. The CDR3 DNA sequence: TGTGCCAGCTTCTATGAGCGGCGGGGTGAGCAGTTCTTC. Translating gives CASFYERRGEQFF.

At least ten counts were recorded for this clonotype. The chain is built from TRBV6-5 and TRBJ2-1; TRBD2 matches at 9 bases. The germline V gene has CDR1 MNHEY and CDR2 SVGAGI. The CDR3 is made up of 16 amino acids. The trim removed 6 bases at V and 9 bases at J, leaving 15 bases unmatched. CDR3 in DNA: TGTGCCAGCAGCCAGAGAGGGACTAGCTACAAAGGTGAGCAGTTCTTC. It codes for CASSQRGTSYKGEQFF.

The V and J genes are TRBV19 and TRBJ2-2, with D perhaps TRBD1 (6 bases). CDR3 length: 16 amino acids. Trimming took off 1 base at V and 0 bases at J, with 9 bases between the two ends. Germline V CDR1 and CDR2: LNHDA, SQIVND (reference sequence). CDR3 in amino acids: CASSIGTDSNTGELFF. CDR3 sequence (DNA): TGTGCCAGTAGTATAGGGACAGATTCGAACACCGGGGAGCTGTTTTTT.

The chain has TRBV27 and TRBJ2-5; D is perhaps TRBD1 or TRBD2 (5 bases each). This CDR3 is 16 amino acids long. The germline CDR1 and CDR2 sequences are MNHEY and SMNVEV (reference sequence). V lost 1 base to trimming and J lost 1 base, with 13 bases between them. CDR3 amino acids: CASSLLGTAIQETQYF. The CDR3 region has the DNA TGTGCCAGCAGTTTATTAGGGACGGCAATCCAAGAGACCCAGTACTTC.